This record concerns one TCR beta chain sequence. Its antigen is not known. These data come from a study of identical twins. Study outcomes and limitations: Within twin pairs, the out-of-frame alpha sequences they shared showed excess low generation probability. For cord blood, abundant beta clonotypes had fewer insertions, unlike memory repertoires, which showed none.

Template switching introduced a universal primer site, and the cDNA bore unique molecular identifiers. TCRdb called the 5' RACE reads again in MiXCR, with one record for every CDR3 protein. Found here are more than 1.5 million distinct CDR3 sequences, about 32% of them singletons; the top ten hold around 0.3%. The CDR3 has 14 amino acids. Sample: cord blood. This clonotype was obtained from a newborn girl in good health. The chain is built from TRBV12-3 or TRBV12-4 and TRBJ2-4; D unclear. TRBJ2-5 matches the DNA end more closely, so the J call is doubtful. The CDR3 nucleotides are TGTGCCAGCACTTCCCGAGCTGAGTGGGAGACCCAGTACTTC. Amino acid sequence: CASTSRAEWETQYF.